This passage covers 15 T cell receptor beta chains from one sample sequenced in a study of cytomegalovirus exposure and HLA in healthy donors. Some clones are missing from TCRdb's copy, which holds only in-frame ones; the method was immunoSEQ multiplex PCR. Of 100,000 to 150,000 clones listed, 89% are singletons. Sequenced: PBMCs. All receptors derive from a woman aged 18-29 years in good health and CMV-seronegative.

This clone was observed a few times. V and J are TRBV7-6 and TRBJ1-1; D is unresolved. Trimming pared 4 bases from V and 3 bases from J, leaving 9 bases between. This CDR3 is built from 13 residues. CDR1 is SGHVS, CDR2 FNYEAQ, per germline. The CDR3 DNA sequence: TGTGCCAGCAGCTCGGCCGACTACACTGAAGCTTTCTTT. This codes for CASSSADYTEAFF.

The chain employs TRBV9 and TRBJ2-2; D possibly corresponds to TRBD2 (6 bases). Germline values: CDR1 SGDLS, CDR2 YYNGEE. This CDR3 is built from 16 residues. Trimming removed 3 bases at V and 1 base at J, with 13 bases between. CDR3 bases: TGTGCCAGCAGCGAGCCTTCGGGAGAGAACACCGGGGAGCTGTTTTTT. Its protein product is CASSEPSGENTGELFF.

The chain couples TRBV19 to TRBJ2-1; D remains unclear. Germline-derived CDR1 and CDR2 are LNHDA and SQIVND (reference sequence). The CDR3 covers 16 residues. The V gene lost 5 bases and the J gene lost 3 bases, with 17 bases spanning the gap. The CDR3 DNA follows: TGTGCCAGTAGTCCACGGGTCCTAAACCTCTACAATGAGCAGTTCTTC. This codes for CASSPRVLNLYNEQFF.

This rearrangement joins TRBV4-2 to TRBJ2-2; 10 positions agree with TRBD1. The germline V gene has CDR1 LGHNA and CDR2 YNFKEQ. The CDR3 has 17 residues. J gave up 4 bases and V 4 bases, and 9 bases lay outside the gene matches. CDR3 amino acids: CASSPPLGQGFTGELFF. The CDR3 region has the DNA TGTGCCAGCAGCCCCCCCCTGGGACAGGGGTTCACCGGGGAGCTGTTTTTT.

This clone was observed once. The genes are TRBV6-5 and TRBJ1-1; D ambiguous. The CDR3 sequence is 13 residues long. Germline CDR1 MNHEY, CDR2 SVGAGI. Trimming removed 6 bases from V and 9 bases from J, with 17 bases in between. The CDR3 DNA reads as TGTGCCAGCAGCCAGACGGGCACTAGGAAAGCTTTCTTT. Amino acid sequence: CASSQTGTRKAFF.

CDR3 nucleotides: TGTGCCAGCAGCCTCTTTTCCAGGGCATACTATAATTCACCCCTCCACTTT. Translation: CASSLFSRAYYNSPLHF. This sequence joins TRBV7-2 and TRBJ1-6; D may be TRBD1 (5 bases). The ends were cut back, 5 bases at V and 3 bases at J, with 17 bases in the middle. This CDR3 comprises 17 residues. Germline assignment: CDR1 SGHTA and CDR2 FQGNSA.

CDR3 region: CASSSQGSPGNTIYF. CDR3 coding DNA: TGTGCCAGCAGCTCCCAGGGGTCTCCGGGAAACACCATATATTTT. The chain is built from TRBV7-3 and TRBJ1-3, with D perhaps TRBD1 (6 bases). Trimming stripped 4 bases from V and 4 bases from J, with 14 bases between. Germline V gene data show CDR1 as SGHTA and CDR2 as FQGTGA. The CDR3 has 15 amino acids.

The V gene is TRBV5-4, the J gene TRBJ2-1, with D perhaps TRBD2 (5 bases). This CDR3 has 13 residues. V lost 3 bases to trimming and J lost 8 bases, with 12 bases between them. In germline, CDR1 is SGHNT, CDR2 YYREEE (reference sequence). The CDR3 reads CASSYMDGDEQFF. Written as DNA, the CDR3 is TGTGCCAGCAGCTACATGGACGGGGATGAGCAGTTCTTC. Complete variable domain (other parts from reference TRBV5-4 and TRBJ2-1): ETGVTQSPTHLIKTRGQQVTLRCSSQSGHNTVSWYQQALGQGPQFIFQYYREEENGRGNFPPRFSGLQFPNYSSELNVNALELDDSALYLCASSYMDGDEQFFGPGTRLTVL.

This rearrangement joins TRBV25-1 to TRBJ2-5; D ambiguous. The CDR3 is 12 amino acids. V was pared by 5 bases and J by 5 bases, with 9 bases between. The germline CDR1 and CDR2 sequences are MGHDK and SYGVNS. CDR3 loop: CASSRPGETQYF. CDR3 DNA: TGTGCCAGCAGTAGGCCCGGGGAGACCCAGTACTTC.

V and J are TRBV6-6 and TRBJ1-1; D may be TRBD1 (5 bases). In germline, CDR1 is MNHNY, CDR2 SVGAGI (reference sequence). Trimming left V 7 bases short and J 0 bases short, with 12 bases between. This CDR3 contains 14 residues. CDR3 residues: CASTKVGVNTEAFF. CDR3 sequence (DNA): TGTGCCAGCACCAAAGTAGGGGTGAACACTGAAGCTTTCTTT.

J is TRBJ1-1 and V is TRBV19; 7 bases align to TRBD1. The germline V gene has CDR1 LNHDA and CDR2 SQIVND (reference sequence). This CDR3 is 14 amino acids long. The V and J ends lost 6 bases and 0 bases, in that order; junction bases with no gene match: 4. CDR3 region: CASRMGQLNTEAFF. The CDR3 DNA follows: TGTGCCAGTAGGATGGGACAGTTGAACACTGAAGCTTTCTTT.

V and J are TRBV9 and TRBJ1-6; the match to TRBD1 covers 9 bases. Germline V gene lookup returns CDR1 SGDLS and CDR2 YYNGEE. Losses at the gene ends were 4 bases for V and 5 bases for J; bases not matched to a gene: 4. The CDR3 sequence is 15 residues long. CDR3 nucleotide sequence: TGTGCCAGCAGCCGGGACAGGGCCGATAATTCACCCCTCCACTTT. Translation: CASSRDRADNSPLHF.

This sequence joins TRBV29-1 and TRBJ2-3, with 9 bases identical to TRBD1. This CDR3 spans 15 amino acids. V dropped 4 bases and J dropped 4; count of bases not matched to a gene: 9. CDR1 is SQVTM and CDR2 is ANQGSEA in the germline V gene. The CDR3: CSVAGQGPRADTQYF. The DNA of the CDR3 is TGCAGCGTTGCCGGACAGGGGCCTAGGGCAGATACGCAGTATTTT.

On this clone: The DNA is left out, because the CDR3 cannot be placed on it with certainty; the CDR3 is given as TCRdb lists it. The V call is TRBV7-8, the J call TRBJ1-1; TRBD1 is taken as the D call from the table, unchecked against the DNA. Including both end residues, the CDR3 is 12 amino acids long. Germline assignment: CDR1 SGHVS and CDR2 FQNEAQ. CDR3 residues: CASSFGQGTGFF.

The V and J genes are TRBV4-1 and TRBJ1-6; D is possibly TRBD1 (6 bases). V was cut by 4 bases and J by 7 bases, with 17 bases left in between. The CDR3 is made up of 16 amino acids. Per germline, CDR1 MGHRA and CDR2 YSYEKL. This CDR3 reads CASSLRGGGGNSPLHF. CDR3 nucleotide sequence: TGCGCCAGCAGCCTTCGGGGGGGCGGAGGGAATTCACCCCTCCACTTT.